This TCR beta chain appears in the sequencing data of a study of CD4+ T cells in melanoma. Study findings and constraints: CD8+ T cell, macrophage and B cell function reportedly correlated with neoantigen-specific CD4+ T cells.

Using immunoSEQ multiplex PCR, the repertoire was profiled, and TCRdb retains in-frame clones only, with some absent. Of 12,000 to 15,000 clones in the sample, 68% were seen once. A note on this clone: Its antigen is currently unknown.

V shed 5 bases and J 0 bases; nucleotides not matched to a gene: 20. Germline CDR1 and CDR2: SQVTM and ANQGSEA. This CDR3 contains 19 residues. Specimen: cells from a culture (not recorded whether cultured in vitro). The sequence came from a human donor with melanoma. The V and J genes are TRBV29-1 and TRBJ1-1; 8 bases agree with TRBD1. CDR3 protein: CSVKLSTGAGTKVNTEAFF. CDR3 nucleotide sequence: TGCAGCGTTAAATTATCGACAGGGGCAGGTACGAAAGTGAACACTGAAGCTTTCTTT.